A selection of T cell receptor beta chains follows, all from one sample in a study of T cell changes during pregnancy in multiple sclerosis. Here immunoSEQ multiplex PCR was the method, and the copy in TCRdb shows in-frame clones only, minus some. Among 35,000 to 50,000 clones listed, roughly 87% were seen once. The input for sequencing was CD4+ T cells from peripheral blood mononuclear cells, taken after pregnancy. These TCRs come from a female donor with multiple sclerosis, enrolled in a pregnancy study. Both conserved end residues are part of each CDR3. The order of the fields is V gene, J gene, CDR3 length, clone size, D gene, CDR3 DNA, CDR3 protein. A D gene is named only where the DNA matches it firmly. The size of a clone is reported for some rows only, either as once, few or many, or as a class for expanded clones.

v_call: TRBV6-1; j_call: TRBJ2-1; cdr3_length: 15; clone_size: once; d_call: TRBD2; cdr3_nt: TGTGCCAGCAGTGGAAGCGGGAGGGTGAGAAATGAGCAGTTCTTC; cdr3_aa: CASSGSGRVRNEQFF
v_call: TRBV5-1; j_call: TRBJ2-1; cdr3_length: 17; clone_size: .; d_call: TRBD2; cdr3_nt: TGCGCCAGCAGCGACGGACTAGCGGGAGCTGAGTACAATGAGCAGTTCTTC; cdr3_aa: CASSDGLAGAEYNEQFF
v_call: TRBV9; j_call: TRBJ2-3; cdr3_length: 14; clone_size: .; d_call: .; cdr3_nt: TGTGCCAGCAGCGTCATCGGGAGCACAGATACGCAGTATTTT; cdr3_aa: CASSVIGSTDTQYF
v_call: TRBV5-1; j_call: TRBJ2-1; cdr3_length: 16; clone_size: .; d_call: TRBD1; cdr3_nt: TGCGCCAGCAGCCTTCCGGACAGGGTAGTAAGAAATGAGCAGTTCTTC; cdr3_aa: CASSLPDRVVRNEQFF
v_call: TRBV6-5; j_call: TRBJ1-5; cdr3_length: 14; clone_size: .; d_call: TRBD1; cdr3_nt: TGTGCCAGCAGTTACGGGACAGGGGCTCAGCCCCAGCATTTT; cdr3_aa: CASSYGTGAQPQHF
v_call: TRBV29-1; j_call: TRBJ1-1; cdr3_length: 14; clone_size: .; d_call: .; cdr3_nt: TGCAGCGTTATGAAAGGGGCCGGATCCGGTGGAGCTTTCTTT; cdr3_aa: CSVMKGAGSGGAFF
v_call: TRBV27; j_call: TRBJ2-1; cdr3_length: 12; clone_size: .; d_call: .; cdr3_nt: TGTGCCAGCCACAGCGGTATGAATGAGCAGTTCTTC; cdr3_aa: CASHSGMNEQFF
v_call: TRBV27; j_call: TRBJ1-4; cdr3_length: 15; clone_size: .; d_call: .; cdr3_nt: TGTGCCAGCAGTTTCCAACAGGGAACTAATGAAAAACTGTTTTTT; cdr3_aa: CASSFQQGTNEKLFF
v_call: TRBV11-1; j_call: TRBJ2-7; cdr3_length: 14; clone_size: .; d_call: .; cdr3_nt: TGTGCCAGCAGCTGGCGGCCGGATACCTACGAGCAGTACTTC; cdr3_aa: CASSWRPDTYEQYF
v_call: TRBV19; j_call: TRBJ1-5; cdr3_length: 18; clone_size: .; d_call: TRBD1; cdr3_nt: TGTGCCAGTAGTGTAGGGGGTGGGACAGGGGGAACCTATCAGCCCCAGCATTTT; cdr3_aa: CASSVGGGTGGTYQPQHF
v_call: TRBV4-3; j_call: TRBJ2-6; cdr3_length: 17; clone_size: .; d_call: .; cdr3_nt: TGCGCCAGCAGCCAAGATGGGGCGCAGACTGGGGCCAACGTCCTGACTTTC; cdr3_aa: CASSQDGAQTGANVLTF
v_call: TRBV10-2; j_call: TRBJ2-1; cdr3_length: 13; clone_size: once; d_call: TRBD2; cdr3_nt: TGCGCCAGCAGGCAACTAGCGGGAGTTGAGCAGTTCTTC; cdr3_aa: CASRQLAGVEQFF
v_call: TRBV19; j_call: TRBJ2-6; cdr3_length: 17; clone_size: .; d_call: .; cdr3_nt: TGTGCCAGTAGCCCTCGGGGTAGAGGGTACGGGGCCAACGTCCTGACTTTC; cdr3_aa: CASSPRGRGYGANVLTF
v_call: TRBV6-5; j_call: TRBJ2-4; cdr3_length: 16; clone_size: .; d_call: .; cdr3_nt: TGTGCCAGCAGTTACTCGTTTGCGGGACAGCCAAACATTCAGTACTTC; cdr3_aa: CASSYSFAGQPNIQYF
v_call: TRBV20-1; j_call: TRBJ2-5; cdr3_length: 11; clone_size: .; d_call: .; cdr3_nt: TGCAGTGCTAGAGATCAGGAGACCCAGTACTTC; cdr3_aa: CSARDQETQYF
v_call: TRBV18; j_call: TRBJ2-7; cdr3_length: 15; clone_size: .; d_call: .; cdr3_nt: TGTGCCAGCTCACCATATCGGGATAGCTCCTACGAGCAGTACTTC; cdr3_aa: CASSPYRDSSYEQYF
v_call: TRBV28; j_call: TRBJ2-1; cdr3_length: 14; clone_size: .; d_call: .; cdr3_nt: TGTGCCAGCCTTTCCTTAAGCGCGTACAATGAGCAGTTCTTC; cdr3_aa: CASLSLSAYNEQFF
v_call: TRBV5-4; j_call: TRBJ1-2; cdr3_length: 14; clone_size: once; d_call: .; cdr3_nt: TGTGCCAGCAGCTTGACCCAGGGTAACTATGGCTACACCTTC; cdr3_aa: CASSLTQGNYGYTF
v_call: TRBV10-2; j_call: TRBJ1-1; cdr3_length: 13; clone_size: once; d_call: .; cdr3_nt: TGCGCCAGCAGTGAGTCTCGGTCCATTGAAGCTTTCTTT; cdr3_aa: CASSESRSIEAFF
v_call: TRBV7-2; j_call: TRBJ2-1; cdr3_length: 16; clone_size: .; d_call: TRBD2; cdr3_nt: TGTGCCAGCAGCCGGGGACTAGCGGGAGTAGGGAATGAGCAGTTCTTC; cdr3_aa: CASSRGLAGVGNEQFF
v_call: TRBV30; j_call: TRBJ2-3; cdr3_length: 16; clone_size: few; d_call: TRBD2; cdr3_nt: TGTGCCTGGAGTACCGGGCTAGCGGGGGCGGCAGATACGCAGTATTTT; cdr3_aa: CAWSTGLAGAADTQYF
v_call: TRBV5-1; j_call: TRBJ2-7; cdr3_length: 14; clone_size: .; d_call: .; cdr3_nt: TGCGCCAGCAGCTTGGCCCCGACTGGCAACGAGCAGTACTTC; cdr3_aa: CASSLAPTGNEQYF
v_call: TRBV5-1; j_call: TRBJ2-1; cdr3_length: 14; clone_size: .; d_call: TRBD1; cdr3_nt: TGCGCCAGCAGAGGACAGGGGGCCTACAATGAGCAGTTCTTC; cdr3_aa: CASRGQGAYNEQFF
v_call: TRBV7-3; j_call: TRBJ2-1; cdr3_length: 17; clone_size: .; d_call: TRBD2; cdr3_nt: TGTGCCAGCAGCTTAACTCCGGGACTAGCGGTCGACAATGAGCAGTTCTTC; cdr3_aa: CASSLTPGLAVDNEQFF
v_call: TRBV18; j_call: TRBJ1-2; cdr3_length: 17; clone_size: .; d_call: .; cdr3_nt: TGTGCCAGCTCACCACCAAGTCTCTCCGCGGACTACTATGGCTACACCTTC; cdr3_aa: CASSPPSLSADYYGYTF
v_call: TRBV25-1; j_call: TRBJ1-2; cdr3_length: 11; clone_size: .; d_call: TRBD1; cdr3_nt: TGTGCCAGCAGTCCGACAGGGTGGGTCACCTTC; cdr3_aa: CASSPTGWVTF
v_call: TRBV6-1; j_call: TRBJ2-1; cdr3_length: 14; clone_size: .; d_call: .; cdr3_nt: TGTGCCAGCAGTGAACTATACCCATACAATGAGCAGTTCTTC; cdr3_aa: CASSELYPYNEQFF
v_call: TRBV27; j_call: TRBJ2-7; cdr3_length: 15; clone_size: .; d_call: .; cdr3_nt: TGTGCCAGCAGTTTCAAGGGGCCGTCTCCCTACGAGCAGTACTTC; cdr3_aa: CASSFKGPSPYEQYF
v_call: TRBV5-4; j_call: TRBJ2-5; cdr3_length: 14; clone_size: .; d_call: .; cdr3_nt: TGTGCCAGCAGCTCCTACAGGGATCAAGAGACCCAGTACTTC; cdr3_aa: CASSSYRDQETQYF
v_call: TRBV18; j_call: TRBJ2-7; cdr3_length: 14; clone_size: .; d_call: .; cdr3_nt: TGTGCCAGCTCACCACCGGCCGATTCCTACGAGCAGTACTTC; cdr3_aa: CASSPPADSYEQYF
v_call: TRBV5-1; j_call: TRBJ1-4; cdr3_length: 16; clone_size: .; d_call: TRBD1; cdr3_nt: TGCGCCAGCAGCTCAGGAGACCGGGACAGGGGAGAAAAACTGTTTTTT; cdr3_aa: CASSSGDRDRGEKLFF
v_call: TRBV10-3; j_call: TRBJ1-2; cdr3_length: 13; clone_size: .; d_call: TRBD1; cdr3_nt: TGTGCCATCAGTGACACAGGGGAGAACGGCTACACCTTC; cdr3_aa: CAISDTGENGYTF
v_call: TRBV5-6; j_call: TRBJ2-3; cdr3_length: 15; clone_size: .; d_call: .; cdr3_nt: TGTGCCAGCAGCTTGAGCGGGACAATGGCAGATACGCAGTATTTT; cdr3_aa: CASSLSGTMADTQYF
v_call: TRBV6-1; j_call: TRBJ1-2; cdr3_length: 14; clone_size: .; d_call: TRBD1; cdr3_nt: TGTGCCAGCAGTTCGACAGGGGCCTTCGGGGGCTACACCTTC; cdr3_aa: CASSSTGAFGGYTF
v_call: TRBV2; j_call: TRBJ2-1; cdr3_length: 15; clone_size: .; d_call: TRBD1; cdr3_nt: TGTGCCAGCCGGTCGGGACAGGGCTTTTGGGCAGAGCAGTTCTTC; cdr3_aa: CASRSGQGFWAEQFF
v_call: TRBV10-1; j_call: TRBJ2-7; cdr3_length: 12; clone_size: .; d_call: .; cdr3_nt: TGCGCCAGCAGTGAGCCCAGCGGCGAGCAGTACTTC; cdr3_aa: CASSEPSGEQYF